The clone carrying this TCR beta chain was counted many times. Its antigen remains unknown. Trimming removed 0 bases from V and 2 bases from J, with 16 bases in between. This CDR3 has 16 amino acids. Per germline, CDR1 DFQATT and CDR2 SNEGSKA (reference sequence). This sample stems from a study of metastatic and nonmetastatic thyroid tumors. Study as a whole: Comparison of repertoires was carried out across blood and tumor or nodule tissue from malignant and benign thyroid patients.

Study processing details: Building a distant-metastasis classifier for papillary thyroid cancer drew on CDR3 differences across clinicopathological groups. TCRdb ran MiXCR on the PCR reads. TCRdb, not the authors, supplied the V and J calls. The table has under 40,000 clones, about 15% seen once. Regarding the study as a whole: In both blood and tumor samples, TCR beta diversity was reported significantly higher for malignant than benign nodules.

There were no patients who had received any treatment before thyroid surgery. The chain couples TRBV20-1 to TRBJ1-2, with D hard to call. The sequenced sample consisted of blood. The sequence came from a female donor with papillary thyroid cancer or a benign thyroid nodule (not recorded which). Some clones in this sample may be carry-over from other donors' samples. In nucleotides, the CDR3 is TGCAGTGCTAGAGAGGGCATGGCAGGAGGAAACTATGGCTACACCTTC. It codes for CSAREGMAGGNYGYTF.